The T cell receptor (beta chain) under discussion was sequenced for a study of untreated major depressive disorder. Study-wide results and limits: Three preselected Vbeta families were the sole sequencing comparisons.

Sequencing used immunoSEQ multiplex PCR; TCRdb keeps in-frame clones, though not all of them. The table includes tens of thousands of clones, 80% to 90% detected once. CD4+ T cells were isolated from thawed PBMCs by magnetic negative selection. The ends were cut back, 6 bases at V and 3 bases at J, with 15 bases in the middle. The CDR3 runs 15 residues. Germline V gene data show CDR1 as SNHLY and CDR2 as FYNNEI. Of note for this clone: Its antigen is still unknown.

The sequenced material came from CD4+ T cells from PBMCs. The clonotype originates from a woman between 25 and 40 years old in good health. The V and J genes are TRBV2 and TRBJ1-5; D uncertain. Here the CDR3 DNA reads TGTGCCAGCAGAGAGGATGGACGGATCAATCAGCCCCAGCATTTT. Residues: CASREDGRINQPQHF.